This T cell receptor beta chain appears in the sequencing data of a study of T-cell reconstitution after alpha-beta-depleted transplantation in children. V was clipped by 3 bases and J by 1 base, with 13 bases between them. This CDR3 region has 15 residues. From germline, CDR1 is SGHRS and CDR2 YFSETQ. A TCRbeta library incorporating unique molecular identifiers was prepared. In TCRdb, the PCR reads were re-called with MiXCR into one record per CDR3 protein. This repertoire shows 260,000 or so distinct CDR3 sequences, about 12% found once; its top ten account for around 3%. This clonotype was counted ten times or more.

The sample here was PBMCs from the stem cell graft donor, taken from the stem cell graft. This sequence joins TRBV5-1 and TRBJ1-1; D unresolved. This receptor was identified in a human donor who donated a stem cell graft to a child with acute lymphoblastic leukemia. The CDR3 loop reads CASSSGRIRNTEAFF. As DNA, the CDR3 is TGCGCCAGCAGCTCAGGACGAATACGGAACACTGAAGCTTTCTTT.